What follows describes a single T cell receptor (beta chain). The sample originates from a study of cytomegalovirus exposure and HLA in healthy donors. PCR primers comprised 60 Vbeta and 13 Jbeta primers. Sequencing was performed with immunoSEQ multiplex PCR; in TCRdb, only in-frame clones are kept and a portion is missing. The data contain 100,000 to 150,000 clones, about 80% of them singletons. CDR1 GTSNPN and CDR2 SVGIG come from the germline V gene (reference sequence). CDR3 size: 17 residues. The chain carries TRBV30 and TRBJ2-5; 10 bases match TRBD2. The better agreement between TRBJ2-7 and the DNA end casts doubt on the J call. This clonotype originated in a woman aged 45-65 years in good health and CMV-seronegative. Sequenced sample: PBMCs. The CDR3 loop is CAWSSRGLAARTYEQYF. CDR3 nucleotides: TGTGCCTGGAGTTCCCGAGGACTAGCGGCCCGCACCTACGAGCAGTACTTC.